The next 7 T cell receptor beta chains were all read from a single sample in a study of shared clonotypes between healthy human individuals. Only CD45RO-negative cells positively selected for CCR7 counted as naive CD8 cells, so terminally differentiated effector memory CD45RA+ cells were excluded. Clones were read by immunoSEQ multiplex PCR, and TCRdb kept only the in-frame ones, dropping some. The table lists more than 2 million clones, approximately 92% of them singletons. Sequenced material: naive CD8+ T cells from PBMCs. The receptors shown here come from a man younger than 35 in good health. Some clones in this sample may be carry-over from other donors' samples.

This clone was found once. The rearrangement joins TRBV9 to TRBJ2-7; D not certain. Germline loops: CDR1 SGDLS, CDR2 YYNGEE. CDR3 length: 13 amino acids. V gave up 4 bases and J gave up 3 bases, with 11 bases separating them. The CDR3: CASSPGPLYEQYF. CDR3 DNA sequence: TGTGCCAGCAGCCCAGGACCCCTCTACGAGCAGTACTTC. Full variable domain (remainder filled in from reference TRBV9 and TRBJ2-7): DSGVTQTPKHLITATGQRVTLRCSPRSGDLSVYWYQQSLDQGLQFLIQYYNGEERAKGNILERFSAQQFPDLHSELNLSSLELGDSALYFCASSPGPLYEQYFGPGTRLTVT.

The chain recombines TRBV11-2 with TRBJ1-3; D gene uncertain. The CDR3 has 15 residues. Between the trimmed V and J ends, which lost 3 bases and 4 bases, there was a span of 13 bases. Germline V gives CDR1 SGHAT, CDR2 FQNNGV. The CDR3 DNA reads TGTGCCAGCAGCTTGGGCGTGTCGGGCGGAAACACCATATATTTT. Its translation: CASSLGVSGGNTIYF.

CDR3 DNA sequence: TGTGCCAGCACCCACCCTTCCCCCAGGAATGAGCAGTTCTTC. Residues: CASTHPSPRNEQFF. The rearrangement uses TRBV13 and TRBJ2-1; D gene ambiguous. This CDR3 comprises 14 residues. In germline, CDR1 is PRHDT, CDR2 FYEKMQ (reference sequence). The V end was cut by 7 bases, the J end by 7 bases, with 17 bases between.

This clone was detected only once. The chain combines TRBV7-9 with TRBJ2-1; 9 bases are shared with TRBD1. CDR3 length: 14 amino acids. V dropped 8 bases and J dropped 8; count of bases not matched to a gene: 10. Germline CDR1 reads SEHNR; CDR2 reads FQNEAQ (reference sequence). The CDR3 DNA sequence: TGTGCCAGCGATCCGGGACAGGGCTGGGATGAGCAGTTCTTC. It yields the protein CASDPGQGWDEQFF.

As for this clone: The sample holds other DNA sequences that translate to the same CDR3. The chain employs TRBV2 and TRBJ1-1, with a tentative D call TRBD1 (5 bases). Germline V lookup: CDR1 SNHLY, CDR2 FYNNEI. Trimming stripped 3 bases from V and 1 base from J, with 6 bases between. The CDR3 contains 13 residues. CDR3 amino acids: CASSDRGNTEAFF. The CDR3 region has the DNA TGTGCCAGCAGTGATAGGGGGAACACTGAAGCTTTCTTT.

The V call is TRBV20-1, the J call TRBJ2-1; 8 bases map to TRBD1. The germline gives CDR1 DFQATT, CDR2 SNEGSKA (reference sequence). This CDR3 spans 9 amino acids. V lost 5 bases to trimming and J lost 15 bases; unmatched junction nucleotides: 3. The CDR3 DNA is TGCAGTGCTCCGGGACAGGTGTTCTTC. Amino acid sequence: CSAPGQVFF.

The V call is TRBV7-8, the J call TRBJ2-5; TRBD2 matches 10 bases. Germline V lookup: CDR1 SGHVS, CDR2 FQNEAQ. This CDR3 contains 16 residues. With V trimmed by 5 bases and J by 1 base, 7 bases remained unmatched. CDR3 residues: CASSNTLAGIQETQYF. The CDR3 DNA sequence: TGTGCCAGCAGCAACACACTAGCGGGGATCCAAGAGACCCAGTACTTC.